This TCR beta chain appears in the sequencing data of a study of identical twins. Study findings and constraints: The study found excess low generation probability among twin-shared out-of-frame alpha sequences.

From germline, CDR1 is SEHNR and CDR2 FQNEAQ (reference sequence). The CDR3 spans 14 residues. This clonotype was counted ten times or more. What it binds is unknown. A junction end diverges from the germline sequence, so it may reflect a read error. TCRdb recomputed calls from the 5' RACE reads with MiXCR, one row per CDR3 protein. The data contain fewer than 250,000 distinct CDR3 sequences, more than 6.5% of them singletons. The sample also formed part of further work on yellow fever vaccine responses in identical twins.

The sequencing input was memory (CD45RO+) T cells sorted from blood. The clonotype comes from a young woman in good health. The V gene is TRBV7-9, the J gene TRBJ1-4, with 8 positions matching TRBD1. CDR3: CASSPGQGNEKLFF. CDR3 bases: TGCGCCAGCAGCCCAGGACAGGGTAATGAAAAACTGTTTTTT.